Sequencing of this TCR beta chain was carried out in a study of T cell repertoires in cytomegalovirus infection. TCRdb processed the reads anew with MiXCR; each CDR3 protein has one entry. The top ten clones hold roughly 4% of a sample with some 320,000 distinct CDR3 sequences, over 7.5% of them seen once. This clonotype was observed a few times. V lost 0 bases, J lost 2 bases, and 2 bases stayed unmatched. CDR3 length: 15 residues. Germline CDR1 and CDR2: SGHVS and FQNEAQ. This clonotype was obtained from a human donor in good health (CMV status not recorded). Some clones in this sample may be carry-over from other donors' samples. The chain recombines TRBV7-8 with TRBJ2-3; 7 bases agree with TRBD1. The source material was PBMCs. In DNA form, the CDR3 reads TGTGCCAGCAGCTTAGCGGGACAGACCACAGATACGCAGTATTTT. It encodes CASSLAGQTTDTQYF.